This T cell receptor beta chain was recovered during a study of response to subunit inactivated influenza vaccine. This clonotype was seen more than once but under ten times. Its target is not known. CDR3 length: 15 residues. The germline V gene has CDR1 KGHDR and CDR2 SFDVKD. V was shortened by 5 bases and J by 4 bases, with 15 bases between the two germline ends. Using its own MiXCR run on the RT-PCR reads, TCRdb lists one record per CDR3 protein. The repertoire holds 300,000 to 350,000 distinct CDR3 sequences, 21% seen once, with about a tenth in the top ten. Findings and caveats of the study: Each seasonal influenza vaccination, the authors suggested, recruits few new T cells.

The receptor's source is a man between 50 and 69 years old who received an inactivated influenza vaccine. The chain has TRBV24-1 and TRBJ2-3, with D possibly being TRBD1 (6 bases). Sequencing used PBMCs from blood, obtained approximately 20 months after vaccination. The CDR3 DNA is TGTGCCACCAGTGGGATCACGGACAGCGCAGATACGCAGTATTTT. Its protein is CATSGITDSADTQYF.